This T cell receptor beta chain was obtained from a study of HIV-infected patients and healthy controls. In the study overall: In about 85% of the 16 patients, CD4 counts climbed slightly after three months but remained subnormal.

Alpha and beta constant-region primers primed reverse transcription of about 500 ng RNA. Each of the alpha and beta chains got its own library through chain-specific third strand synthesis with indices. TCRdb ran MiXCR on the 5' RACE reads and lists one entry per CDR3 protein. The top ten hold 35% to 45% of the sample, which has about 14,000 distinct CDR3 sequences, around 10% seen once. This clonotype was observed many times. Its antigen is currently unknown. Regarding the study as a whole: CDR3 sharing between individuals was lower in HIV-infected patients than in healthy controls.

Follow-up blood was drawn about 14 weeks, roughly three months, after antiretroviral therapy began. No cell fractionation was done, so the repertoire covers all unsorted peripheral blood T cells. RNA came from 2.5 to 3 ml of peripheral blood. Trimming removed 1 base at V and 6 bases at J, with 10 bases between. Germline V lookup: CDR1 SEHNR, CDR2 FQNEAQ (reference sequence). The CDR3 has 13 amino acids. V and J are TRBV7-9 and TRBJ2-7; the D is unclear. The TCR was taken from an adult with HIV infection. The donor label of this sample is uncertain. Specimen: blood, collected during antiretroviral therapy. The CDR3 DNA reads as TGTGCCAGCAGCTTAGGCTTCTGGGGCGAGCAGTACTTC. As protein: CASSLGFWGEQYF.